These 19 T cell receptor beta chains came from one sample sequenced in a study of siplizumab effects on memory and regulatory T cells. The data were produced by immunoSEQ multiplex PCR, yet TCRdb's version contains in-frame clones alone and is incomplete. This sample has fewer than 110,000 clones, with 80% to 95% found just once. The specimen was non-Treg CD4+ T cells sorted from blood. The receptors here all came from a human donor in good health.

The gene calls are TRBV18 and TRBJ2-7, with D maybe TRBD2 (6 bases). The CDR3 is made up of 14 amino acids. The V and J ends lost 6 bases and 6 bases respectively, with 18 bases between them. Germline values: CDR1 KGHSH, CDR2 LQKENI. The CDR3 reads CASSQSNQGLEQYF. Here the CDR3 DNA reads TGTGCCAGCTCGCAGTCAAACCAGGGACTCGAGCAGTACTTC.

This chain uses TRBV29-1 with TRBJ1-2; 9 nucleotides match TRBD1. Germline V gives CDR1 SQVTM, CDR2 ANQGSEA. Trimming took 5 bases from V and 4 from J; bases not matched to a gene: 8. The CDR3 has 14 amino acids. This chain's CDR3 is CSVQTGGIIYGYTF. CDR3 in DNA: TGCAGCGTTCAGACAGGGGGTATAATCTATGGCTACACCTTC.

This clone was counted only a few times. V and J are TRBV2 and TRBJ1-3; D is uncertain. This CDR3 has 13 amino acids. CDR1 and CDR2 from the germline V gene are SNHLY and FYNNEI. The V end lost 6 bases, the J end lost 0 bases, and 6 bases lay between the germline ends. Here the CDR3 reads CASSFVSGNTIYF. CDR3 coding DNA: TGTGCCAGCAGCTTTGTCTCTGGAAACACCATATATTTT.

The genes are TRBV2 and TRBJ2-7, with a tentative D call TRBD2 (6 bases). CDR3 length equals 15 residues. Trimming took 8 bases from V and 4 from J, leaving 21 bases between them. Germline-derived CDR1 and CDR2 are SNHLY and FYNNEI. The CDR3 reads CASGTSGRSYYEQYF. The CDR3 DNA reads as TGTGCCAGCGGGACTTCGGGACGGAGCTATTACGAGCAGTACTTC.

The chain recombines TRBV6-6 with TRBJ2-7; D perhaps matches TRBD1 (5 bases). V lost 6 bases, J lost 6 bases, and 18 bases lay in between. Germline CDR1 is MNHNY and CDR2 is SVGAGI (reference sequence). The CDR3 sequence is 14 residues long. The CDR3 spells CASRTPGFPAEQYF. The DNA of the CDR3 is TGTGCCAGCAGGACACCAGGGTTTCCCGCCGAGCAGTACTTC.

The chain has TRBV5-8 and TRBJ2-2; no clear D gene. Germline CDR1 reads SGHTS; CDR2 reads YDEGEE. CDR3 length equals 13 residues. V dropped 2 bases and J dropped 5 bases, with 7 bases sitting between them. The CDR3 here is CASSLTVTGELFF. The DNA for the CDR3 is TGTGCCAGCAGCTTAACTGTGACCGGGGAGCTGTTTTTT. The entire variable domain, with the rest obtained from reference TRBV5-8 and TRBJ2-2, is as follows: EAGVTQSPTHLIKTRGQQATLRCSPISGHTSVYWYQQALGLGLQFLLWYDEGEERNRGNFPPRFSGRQFPNYSSELNVNALELEDSALYLCASSLTVTGELFFGEGSRLTVL.

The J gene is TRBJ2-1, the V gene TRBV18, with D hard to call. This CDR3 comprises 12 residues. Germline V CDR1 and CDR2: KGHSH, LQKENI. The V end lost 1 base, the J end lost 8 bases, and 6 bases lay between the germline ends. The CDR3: CASSPRGDEQFF. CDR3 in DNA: TGTGCCAGCTCACCACGTGGGGATGAGCAGTTCTTC.

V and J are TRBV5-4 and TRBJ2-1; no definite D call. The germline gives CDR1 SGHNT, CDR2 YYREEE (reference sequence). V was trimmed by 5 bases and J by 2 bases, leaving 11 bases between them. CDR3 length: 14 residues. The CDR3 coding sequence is TGTGCCAGCAGTGAACCTGAGCCCTACAATGAGCAGTTCTTC. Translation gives CASSEPEPYNEQFF. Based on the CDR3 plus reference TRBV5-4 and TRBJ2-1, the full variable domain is ETGVTQSPTHLIKTRGQQVTLRCSSQSGHNTVSWYQQALGQGPQFIFQYYREEENGRGNFPPRFSGLQFPNYSSELNVNALELDDSALYLCASSEPEPYNEQFFGPGTRLTVL.

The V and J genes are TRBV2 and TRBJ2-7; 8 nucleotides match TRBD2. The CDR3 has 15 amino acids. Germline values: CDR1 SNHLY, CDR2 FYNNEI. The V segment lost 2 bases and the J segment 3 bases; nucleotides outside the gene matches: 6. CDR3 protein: CASSESLAGVYEQYF. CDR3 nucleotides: TGTGCCAGCAGTGAATCGCTAGCGGGTGTCTACGAGCAGTACTTC. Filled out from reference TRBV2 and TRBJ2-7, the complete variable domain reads EPEVTQTPSHQVTQMGQEVILRCVPISNHLYFYWYRQILGQKVEFLVSFYNNEISEKSEIFDDQFSVERPDGSNFTLKIRSTKLEDSAMYFCASSESLAGVYEQYFGPGTRLTVT.

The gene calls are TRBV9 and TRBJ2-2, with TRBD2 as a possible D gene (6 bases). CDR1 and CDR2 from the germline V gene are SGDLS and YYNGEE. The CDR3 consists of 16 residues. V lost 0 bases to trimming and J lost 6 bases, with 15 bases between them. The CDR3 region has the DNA TGTGCCAGCAGCGTAGCTATTGCGGGAATGGCCGGGGAGCTGTTTTTT. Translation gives CASSVAIAGMAGELFF.

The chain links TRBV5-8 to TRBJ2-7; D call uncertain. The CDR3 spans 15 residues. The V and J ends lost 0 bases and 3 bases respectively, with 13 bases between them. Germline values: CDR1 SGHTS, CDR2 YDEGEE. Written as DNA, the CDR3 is TGTGCCAGCAGCTTGGCACAACCTGGGAACTACGAGCAGTACTTC. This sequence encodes CASSLAQPGNYEQYF.

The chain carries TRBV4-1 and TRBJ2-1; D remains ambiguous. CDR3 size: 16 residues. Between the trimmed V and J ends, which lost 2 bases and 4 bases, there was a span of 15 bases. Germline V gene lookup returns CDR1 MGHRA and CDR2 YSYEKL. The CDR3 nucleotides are TGCGCCAGCAGCCAATTCACTAACTTGGGGTACAATGAGCAGTTCTTC. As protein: CASSQFTNLGYNEQFF.

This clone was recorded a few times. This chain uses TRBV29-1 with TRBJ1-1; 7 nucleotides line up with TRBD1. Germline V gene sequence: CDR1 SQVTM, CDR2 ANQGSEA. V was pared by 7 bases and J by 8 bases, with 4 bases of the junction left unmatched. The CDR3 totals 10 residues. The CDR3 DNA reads TGCAGCGCATCGGACAGGGAAGCTTTCTTT. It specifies CSASDREAFF.

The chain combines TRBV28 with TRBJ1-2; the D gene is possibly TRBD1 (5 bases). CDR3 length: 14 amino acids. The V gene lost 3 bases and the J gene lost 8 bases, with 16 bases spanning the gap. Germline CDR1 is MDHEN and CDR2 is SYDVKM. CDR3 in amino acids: CASSFPGGGVGYTF. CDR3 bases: TGTGCCAGCAGTTTCCCGGGTGGAGGGGTCGGCTACACCTTC.

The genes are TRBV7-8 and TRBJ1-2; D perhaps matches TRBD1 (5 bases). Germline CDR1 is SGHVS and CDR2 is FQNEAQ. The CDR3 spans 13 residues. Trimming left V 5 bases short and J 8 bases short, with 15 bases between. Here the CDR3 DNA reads TGTGCCAGCAGCCCCTCCGGGGGGGTAGGCTACACCTTC. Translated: CASSPSGGVGYTF.

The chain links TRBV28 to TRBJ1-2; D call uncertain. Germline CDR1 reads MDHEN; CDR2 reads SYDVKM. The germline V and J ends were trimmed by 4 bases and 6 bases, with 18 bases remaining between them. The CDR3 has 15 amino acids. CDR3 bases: TGTGCCAGCAGTTCTCCCCCGAATCTGAGGGATGGCTACACCTTC. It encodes CASSSPPNLRDGYTF.

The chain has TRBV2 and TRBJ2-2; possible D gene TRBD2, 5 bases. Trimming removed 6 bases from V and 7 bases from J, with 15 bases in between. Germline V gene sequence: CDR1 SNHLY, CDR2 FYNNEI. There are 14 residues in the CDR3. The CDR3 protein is CASSARGSVGELFF. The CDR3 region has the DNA TGTGCCAGCAGCGCCAGAGGGTCGGTCGGGGAGCTGTTTTTT.

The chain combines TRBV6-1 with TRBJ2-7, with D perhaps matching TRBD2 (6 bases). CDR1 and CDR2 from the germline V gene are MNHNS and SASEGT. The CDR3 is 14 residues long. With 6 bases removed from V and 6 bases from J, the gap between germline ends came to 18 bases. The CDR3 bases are TGTGCCAGCAGGAGGCAAGAGCGTAGCGGCGAGCAGTACTTC. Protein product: CASRRQERSGEQYF.

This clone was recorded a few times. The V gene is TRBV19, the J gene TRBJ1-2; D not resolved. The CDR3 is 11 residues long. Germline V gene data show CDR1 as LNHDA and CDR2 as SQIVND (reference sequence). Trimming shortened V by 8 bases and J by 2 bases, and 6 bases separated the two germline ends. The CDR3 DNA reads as TGTGCCAGTTCACCGAACTATGGCTACACCTTC. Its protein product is CASSPNYGYTF.